The text below deals with one T cell receptor beta chain. What it recognizes is unknown. The same CDR3 also results from other DNA sequences found in this sample. This record comes from a study of beta chain features in type 1 diabetes. Notes on the study in general: Significant though moderate, a shortening of TCRB CDR3s appeared in all four CD4+ subsets of Type 1 diabetes patients.

Reverse transcription of all isolated RNA meant that expressed TCRB transcripts were sequenced. Data came from immunoSEQ multiplex PCR; TCRdb stores just in-frame clones and leaves some out. This table has hundreds of thousands of clones, roughly 12% appearing once. V lost 0 bases and J lost 2, with 10 bases in between. The germline CDR1 and CDR2 sequences are GTSNPN and SVGIG (reference sequence). CDR3 length: 14 amino acids. Sample: naive CD4+ T cells from blood. The sequence was obtained from a man in his late teens or twenties with type 1 diabetes. The V call is TRBV30, the J call TRBJ1-1; a possible D gene is TRBD1 (6 bases). CDR3 loop: CAWSVGGGNTEAFF. CDR3 DNA: TGTGCCTGGAGTGTAGGGGGGGGTAACACTGAAGCTTTCTTT. Variable domain in full (rest from reference TRBV30 and TRBJ1-1): SQTIHQWPATLVQPVGSPLSLECTVEGTSNPNLYWYRQAAGRGLQLLFYSVGIGQISSEVPQNLSASRPQDRQFILSSKKLLLSDSGFYLCAWSVGGGNTEAFFGQGTRLTVV.